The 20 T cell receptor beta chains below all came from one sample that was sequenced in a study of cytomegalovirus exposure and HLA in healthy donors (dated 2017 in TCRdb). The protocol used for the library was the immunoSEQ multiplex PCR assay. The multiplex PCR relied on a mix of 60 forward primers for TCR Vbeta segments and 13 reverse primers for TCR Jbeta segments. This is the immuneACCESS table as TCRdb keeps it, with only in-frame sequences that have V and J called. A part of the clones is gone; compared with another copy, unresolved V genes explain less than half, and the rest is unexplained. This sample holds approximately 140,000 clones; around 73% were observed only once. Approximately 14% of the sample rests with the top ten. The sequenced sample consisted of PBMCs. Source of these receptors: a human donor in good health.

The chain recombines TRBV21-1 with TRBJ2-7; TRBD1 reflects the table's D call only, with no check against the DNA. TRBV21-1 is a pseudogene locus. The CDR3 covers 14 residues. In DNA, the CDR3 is TGTGCCAGCACCGAGTCGGGACAGCTCCACGAGCAGTACTTC. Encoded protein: CASTESGQLHEQYF.

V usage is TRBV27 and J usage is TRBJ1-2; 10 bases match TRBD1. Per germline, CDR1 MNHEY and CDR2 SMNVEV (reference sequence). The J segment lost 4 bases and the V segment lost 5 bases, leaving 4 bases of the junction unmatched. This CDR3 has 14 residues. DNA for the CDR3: TGTGCCAGCAGTGACAGGGGGCGCTTCTATGGCTACACCTTC. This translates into CASSDRGRFYGYTF.

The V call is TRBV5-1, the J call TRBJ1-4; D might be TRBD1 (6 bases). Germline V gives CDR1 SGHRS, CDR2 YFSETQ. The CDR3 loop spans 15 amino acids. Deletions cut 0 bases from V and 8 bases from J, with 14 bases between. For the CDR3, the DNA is TGCGCCAGCAGCTTGGACGGGGGGCTTGAGGAAAAACTGTTTTTT. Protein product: CASSLDGGLEEKLFF. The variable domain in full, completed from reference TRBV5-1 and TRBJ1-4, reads KAGVTQTPRYLIKTRGQQVTLSCSPISGHRSVSWYQQTPGQGLQFLFEYFSETQRNKGNFPGRFSGRQFSNSRSEMNVSTLELGDSALYLCASSLDGGLEEKLFFGSGTQLSVL.

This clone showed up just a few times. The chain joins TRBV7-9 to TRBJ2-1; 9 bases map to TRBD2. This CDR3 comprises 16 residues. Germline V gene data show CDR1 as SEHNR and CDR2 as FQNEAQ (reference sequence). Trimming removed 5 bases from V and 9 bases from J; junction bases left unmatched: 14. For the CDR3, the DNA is TGTGCCAGCAGCCCCCCCCTTGATAGCGGGGGTGTTGAGCAGTTCTTC. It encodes CASSPPLDSGGVEQFF.

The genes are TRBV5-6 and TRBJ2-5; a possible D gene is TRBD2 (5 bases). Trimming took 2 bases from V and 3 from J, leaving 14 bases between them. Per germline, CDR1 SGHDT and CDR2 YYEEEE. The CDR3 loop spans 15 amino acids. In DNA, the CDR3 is TGTGCCAGCAGCTTTTCACCGGGATCCGAAGAGACCCAGTACTTC. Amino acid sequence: CASSFSPGSEETQYF.

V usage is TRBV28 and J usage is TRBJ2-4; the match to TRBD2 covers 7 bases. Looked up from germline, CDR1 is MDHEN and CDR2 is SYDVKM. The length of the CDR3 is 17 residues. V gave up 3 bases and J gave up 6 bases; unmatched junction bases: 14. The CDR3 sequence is CASSFFAGVPGANIQYF. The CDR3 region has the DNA TGTGCCAGCAGTTTCTTTGCGGGAGTTCCCGGGGCAAACATTCAGTACTTC.

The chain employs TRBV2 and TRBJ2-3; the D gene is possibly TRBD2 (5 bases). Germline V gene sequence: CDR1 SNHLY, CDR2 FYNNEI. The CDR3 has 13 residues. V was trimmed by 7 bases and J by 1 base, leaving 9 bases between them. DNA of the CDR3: TGTGCCAGCAAAGCGGCCCGCACAGATACGCAGTATTTT. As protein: CASKAARTDTQYF.

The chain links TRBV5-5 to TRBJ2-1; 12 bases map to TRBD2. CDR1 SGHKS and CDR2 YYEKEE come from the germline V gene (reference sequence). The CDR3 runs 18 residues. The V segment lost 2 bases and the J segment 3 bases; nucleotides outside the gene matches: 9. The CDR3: CASSLERTSGINYNEQFF. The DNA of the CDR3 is TGTGCCAGCAGCTTAGAAAGGACTAGCGGGATCAACTACAATGAGCAGTTCTTC.

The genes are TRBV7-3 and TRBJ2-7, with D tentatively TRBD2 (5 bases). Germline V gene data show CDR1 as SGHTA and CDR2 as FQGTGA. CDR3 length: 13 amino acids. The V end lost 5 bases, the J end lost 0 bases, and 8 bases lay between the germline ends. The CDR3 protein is CASSVRDSYEQYF. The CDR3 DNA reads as TGTGCCAGCAGCGTCCGGGACTCCTACGAGCAGTACTTC.

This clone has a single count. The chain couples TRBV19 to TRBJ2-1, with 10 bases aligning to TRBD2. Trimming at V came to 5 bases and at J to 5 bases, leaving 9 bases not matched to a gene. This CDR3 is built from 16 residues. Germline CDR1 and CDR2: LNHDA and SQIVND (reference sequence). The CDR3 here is CASSLLLAGRHNEQFF. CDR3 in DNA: TGTGCCAGTAGTCTCTTACTAGCGGGGCGCCACAATGAGCAGTTCTTC.

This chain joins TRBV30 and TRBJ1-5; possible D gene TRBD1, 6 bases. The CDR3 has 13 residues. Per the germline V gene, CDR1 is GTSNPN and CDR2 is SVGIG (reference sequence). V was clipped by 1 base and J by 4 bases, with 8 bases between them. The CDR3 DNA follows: TGTGCCTGGAGTGGACAGGCTAATCAGCCCCAGCATTTT. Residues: CAWSGQANQPQHF.

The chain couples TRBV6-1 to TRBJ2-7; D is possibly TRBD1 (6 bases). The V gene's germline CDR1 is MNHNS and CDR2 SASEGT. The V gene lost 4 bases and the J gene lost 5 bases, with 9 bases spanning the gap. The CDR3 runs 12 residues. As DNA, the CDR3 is TGTGCCAGCAGTGGAACAGGGAACGAGCAGTACTTC. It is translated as CASSGTGNEQYF.

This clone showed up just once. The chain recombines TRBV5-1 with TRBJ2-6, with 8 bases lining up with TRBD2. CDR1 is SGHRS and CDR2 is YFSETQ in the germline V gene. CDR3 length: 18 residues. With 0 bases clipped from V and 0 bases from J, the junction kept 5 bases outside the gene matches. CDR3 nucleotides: TGCGCCAGCAGCTTGGTGCCAGGGACTAGCTCTGGGGCCAACGTCCTGACTTTC. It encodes CASSLVPGTSSGANVLTF.

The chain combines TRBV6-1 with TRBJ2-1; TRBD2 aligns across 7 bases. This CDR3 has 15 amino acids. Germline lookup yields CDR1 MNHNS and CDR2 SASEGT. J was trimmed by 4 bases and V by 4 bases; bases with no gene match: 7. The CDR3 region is CASSVGNGRYNEQFF. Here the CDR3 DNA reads TGTGCCAGCAGTGTGGGGAACGGGAGGTACAATGAGCAGTTCTTC.

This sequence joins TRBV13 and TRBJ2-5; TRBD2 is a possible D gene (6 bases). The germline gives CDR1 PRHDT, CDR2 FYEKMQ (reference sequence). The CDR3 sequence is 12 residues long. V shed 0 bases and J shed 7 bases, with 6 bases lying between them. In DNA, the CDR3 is TGTGCCAGCAGCTTAGGGGGGGGGACCCAGTACTTC. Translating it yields CASSLGGGTQYF.

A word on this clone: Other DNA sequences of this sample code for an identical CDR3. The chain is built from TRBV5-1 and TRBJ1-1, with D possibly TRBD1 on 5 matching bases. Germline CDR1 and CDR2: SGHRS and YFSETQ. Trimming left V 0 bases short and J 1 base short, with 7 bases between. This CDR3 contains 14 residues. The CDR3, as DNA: TGCGCCAGCAGCTTGGGCGGGGGGAACACTGAAGCTTTCTTT. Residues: CASSLGGGNTEAFF. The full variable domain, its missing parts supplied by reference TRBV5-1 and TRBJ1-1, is KAGVTQTPRYLIKTRGQQVTLSCSPISGHRSVSWYQQTPGQGLQFLFEYFSETQRNKGNFPGRFSGRQFSNSRSEMNVSTLELGDSALYLCASSLGGGNTEAFFGQGTRLTVV.

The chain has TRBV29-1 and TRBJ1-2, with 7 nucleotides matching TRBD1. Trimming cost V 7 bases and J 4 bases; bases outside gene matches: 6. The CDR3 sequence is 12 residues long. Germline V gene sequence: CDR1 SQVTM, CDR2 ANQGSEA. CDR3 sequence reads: CSAFRDSYGYTF. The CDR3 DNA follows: TGCAGCGCCTTCCGGGACAGCTATGGCTACACCTTC.

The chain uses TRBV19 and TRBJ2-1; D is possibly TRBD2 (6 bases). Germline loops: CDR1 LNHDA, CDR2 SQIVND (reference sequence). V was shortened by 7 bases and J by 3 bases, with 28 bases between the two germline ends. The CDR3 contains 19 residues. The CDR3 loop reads CASTGFEGGGAVIYNEQFF. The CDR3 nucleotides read TGTGCCAGTACCGGGTTCGAGGGCGGAGGGGCCGTAATCTACAATGAGCAGTTCTTC.

The CDR3 DNA reads TGCAGCGTTGAAAAGGTTCGGCGGGAGTTCACAGATACGCAGTATTTT. It codes for CSVEKVRREFTDTQYF. The chain carries TRBV29-1 and TRBJ2-3; TRBD2 agrees at 7 bases. The junction had 10 bases not matched to a gene; V was cut back by 2 bases and J by 2 bases. Germline V gives CDR1 SQVTM, CDR2 ANQGSEA. The CDR3 covers 16 residues.

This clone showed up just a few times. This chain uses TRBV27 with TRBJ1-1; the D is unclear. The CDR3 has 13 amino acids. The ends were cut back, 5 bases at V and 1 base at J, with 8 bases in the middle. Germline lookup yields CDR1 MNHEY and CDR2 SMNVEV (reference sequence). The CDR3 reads CASSPIANTEAFF. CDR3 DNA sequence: TGTGCCAGCAGTCCCATAGCGAACACTGAAGCTTTCTTT.